This T cell receptor (beta chain) was sequenced for a study of blood T cell repertoires in COVID-19. Study summary: Acute and convalescent COVID-19 samples came from the United States, Italy and Spain. T cells, B-cell-depleted T cells, or PBMCs provided the cDNA or gDNA that served as material.

In the original workflow: Amplification of reference gene primers was used by the study to estimate nucleated cell counts. TCRdb's copy holds only in-frame clones and misses some; the assay was immunoSEQ multiplex PCR. V and J calls plus clone size are reproduced from that table; the DNA served to infer D and trimming. The table has about 99,000 clones, 79% seen once. CDR3 length equals 14 residues. Trimming removed 6 bases from V and 10 bases from J; junction bases left unmatched: 12. Germline V CDR1 and CDR2: MNHEY, SVGEGT. V is TRBV6-2 or TRBV6-3 and J is TRBJ2-3; 8 bases map to TRBD2. This clonotype was sampled from a woman of 80 years or more with active or convalescent COVID-19. The sample was peripheral blood. Here the CDR3 DNA reads TGTGCCAGCAGCGGGTCGGGAGGGAACTTCGCGCAGTATTTT. This sequence encodes CASSGSGGNFAQYF.